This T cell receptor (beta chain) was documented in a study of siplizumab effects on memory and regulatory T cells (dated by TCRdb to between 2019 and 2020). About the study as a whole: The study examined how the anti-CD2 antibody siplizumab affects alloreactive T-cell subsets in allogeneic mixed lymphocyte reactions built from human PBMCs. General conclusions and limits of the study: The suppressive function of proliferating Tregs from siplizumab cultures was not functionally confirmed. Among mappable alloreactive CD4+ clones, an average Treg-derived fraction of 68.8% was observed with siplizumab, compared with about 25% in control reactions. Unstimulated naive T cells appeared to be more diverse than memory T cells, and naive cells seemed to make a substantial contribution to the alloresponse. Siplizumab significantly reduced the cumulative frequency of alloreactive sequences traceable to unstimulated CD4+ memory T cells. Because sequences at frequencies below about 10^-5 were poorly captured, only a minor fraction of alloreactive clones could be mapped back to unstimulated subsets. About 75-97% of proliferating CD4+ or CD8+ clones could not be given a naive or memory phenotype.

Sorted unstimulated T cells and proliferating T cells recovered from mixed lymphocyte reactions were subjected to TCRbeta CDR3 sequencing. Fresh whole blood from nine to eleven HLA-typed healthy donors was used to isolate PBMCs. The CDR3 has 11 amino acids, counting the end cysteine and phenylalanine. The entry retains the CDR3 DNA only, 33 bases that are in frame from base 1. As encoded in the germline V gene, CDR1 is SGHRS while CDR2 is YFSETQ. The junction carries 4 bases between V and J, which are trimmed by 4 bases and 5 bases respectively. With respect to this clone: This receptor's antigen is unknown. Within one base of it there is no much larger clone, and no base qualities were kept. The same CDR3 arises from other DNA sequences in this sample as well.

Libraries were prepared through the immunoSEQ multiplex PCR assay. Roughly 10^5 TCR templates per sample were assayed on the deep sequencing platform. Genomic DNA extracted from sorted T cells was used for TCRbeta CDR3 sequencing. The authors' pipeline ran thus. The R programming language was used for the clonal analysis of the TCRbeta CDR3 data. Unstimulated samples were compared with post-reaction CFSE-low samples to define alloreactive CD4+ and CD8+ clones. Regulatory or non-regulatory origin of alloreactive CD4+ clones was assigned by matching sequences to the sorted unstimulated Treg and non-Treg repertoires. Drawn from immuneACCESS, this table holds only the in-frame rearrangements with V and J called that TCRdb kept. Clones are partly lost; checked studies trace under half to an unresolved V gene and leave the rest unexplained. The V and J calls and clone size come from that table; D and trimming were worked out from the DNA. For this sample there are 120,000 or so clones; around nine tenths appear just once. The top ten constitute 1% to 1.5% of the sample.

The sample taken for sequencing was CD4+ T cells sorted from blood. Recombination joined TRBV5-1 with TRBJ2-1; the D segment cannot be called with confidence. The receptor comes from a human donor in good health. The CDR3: CASSLNNEQFF. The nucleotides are TGCGCCAGCAGCCTAAACAATGAGCAGTTCTTC.